Listed below are T cell receptor beta chains from one sample, sequenced in a study of molecular identifiers for immune sequencing clone quantification. MiXCR, applied by TCRdb to the PCR reads, yields one record per CDR3 protein. The sample carries approximately 670,000 distinct CDR3 sequences, about 20% recorded once. Sequencing was performed on naive CD8+ T cells from blood, with Jurkat cell RNA spiked in. Source of these receptors: a human donor in good health. Some libraries in this study had Jurkat cell RNA spiked in. The CDR3 runs from the conserved cysteine through the conserved F or W. D genes are given only for firm matches. Clone sizes are given selectively: once, few, many, or a class where the clone is expanded.

many	TRBV13	NA	TRBJ2-7	TGTGCCAGCAGCTTTACCGAGGGAATGGCCGAGCAGTACTTC	CASSFTEGMAEQYF
many	TRBV5-6	NA	TRBJ1-4	TGTGCCAGCAGCTTTCACAGGGAGTCTAATGAAAAACTGTTTTTT	CASSFHRESNEKLFF
many	TRBV7-9	TRBD1	TRBJ2-4	TGTGCCAGCAGCTTAGATGGGACAGGGGAGGCCAAAAACATTCAGTACTTC	CASSLDGTGEAKNIQYF
many	TRBV27	NA	TRBJ2-2	TGTGCCAGCAGTTTAGGCTCAGGGGAACCCGGGGAGCTGTTTTTT	CASSLGSGEPGELFF
many	TRBV4-3	NA	TRBJ2-7	TGCGCCAGCAGCCCCAGGTGGCCGGAGTCCGAGCAGTACTTC	CASSPRWPESEQYF
few	TRBV7-9	NA	TRBJ2-5	TGTGCCAGCAGCTTAGCGATAGGGGAAGAGACCCAGTACTTC	CASSLAIGEETQYF
many	TRBV28	NA	TRBJ2-7	TGTGCCAGCCGGATTGGGGGAACCTACGAGCAGTACTTC	CASRIGGTYEQYF
many	TRBV6-5	NA	TRBJ2-1	TGTGCCAGCAGTTACCTAACAGGGCCTGCTGAGCAGTTCTTC	CASSYLTGPAEQFF
many	TRBV7-9	TRBD1	TRBJ2-7	TGTGCCAGCAGCCCTTTAGGATTTACAGGGGGCCCCGAGCAGTACTTC	CASSPLGFTGGPEQYF
few	TRBV27	NA	TRBJ1-5	TGTGCCAGCAGTTTCCTAAGTGATCAGCCCCAGCATTTT	CASSFLSDQPQHF
NA	TRBV7-9	NA	TRBJ2-7	TGTGCCAGCAGCCCTAGCCCCGGGCAACTCCACGAGCAGTACTTC	CASSPSPGQLHEQYF
many	TRBV6-2/TRBV6-3	TRBD2	TRBJ2-3	TGTGCCAGCAGTACAGAGAGCGGGGGAACAGATACGCAGTATTTT	CASSTESGGTDTQYF
many	TRBV19	TRBD1	TRBJ1-5	TGTGCCAGTAGTATATCATCAGGGGGCTATCAGCCCCAGCATTTT	CASSISSGGYQPQHF
few	TRBV28	NA	TRBJ2-6	TGTGCCAGCAGCTCTCTACGGGTTGGGGTCAACGTCCTGACTTTC	CASSSLRVGVNVLTF
many	TRBV9	TRBD1	TRBJ1-1	TGTGCCAGCAGCGGATTGGACAGGGGGAACACTGAAGCTTTCTTT	CASSGLDRGNTEAFF
many	TRBV29-1	NA	TRBJ1-2	TGCAGCGTTGAAGAGTATGTCAGCTATGGCTACACCTTC	CSVEEYVSYGYTF